This T cell receptor (beta chain) originates from a study of blood T cell repertoires in COVID-19. Per the germline V gene, CDR1 is MGHRA and CDR2 is YSYEKL. The CDR3 contains 16 residues. V trimming: 0 bases; J trimming: 5 bases; junction bases outside the gene matches: 6. Assay used: immunoSEQ multiplex PCR; TCRdb lists only in-frame clones, some missing. The sample gives 230,000 or so clones, about 80% of which show up once; around 3.6% is in the top ten. The chain is built from TRBV4-1 and TRBJ2-5; the match to TRBD2 covers 10 bases. The sample taken for sequencing was PBMCs or T cells enriched from blood (not recorded which). The sequence was obtained from a man aged 50 or older who had recovered from COVID-19. The CDR3 here is CASSQDASGGGETQYF. The CDR3 DNA sequence: TGCGCCAGCAGCCAAGATGCTAGCGGGGGAGGGGAGACCCAGTACTTC.